A single TCR beta chain is shown here with its context. The antigen remains undetermined. The data originate from a study of T cells in Graves' hyperthyroidism and ophthalmopathy. The overall study: Blood from the periphery was taken at initial diagnosis, before any treatment. Study-wide findings and caveats: The authors' 13 V-J model separated ophthalmopathy from stable hyperthyroidism.

Researchers amplified the TCR beta CDR3 regions from RNA transcripts. With the HTBI primer set, the TCR CDR3 went through a first round of RT-PCR. TCRdb called the multiplex PCR reads again in MiXCR, with one record for every CDR3 protein. In the table there are under 350,000 distinct CDR3 sequences, roughly an eighth of which are singletons. The J segment lost 4 bases and the V segment lost 1 base, leaving 10 bases of the junction unmatched. The CDR3 spans 18 residues. CDR1 is LGHNA, CDR2 YNFKEQ, per germline. This receptor was identified in a woman in her 40s with Graves' ophthalmopathy. The V gene is TRBV4-2, the J gene TRBJ1-1, with 12 bases fitting TRBD1. Specimen: blood. The CDR3 nucleotides are TGTGCCAGCAGCCAAGGGATTCGGGACAGGGGGCCGGGCACTGAAGCTTTCTTT. Translating gives CASSQGIRDRGPGTEAFF.